The subject of this entry is one T cell receptor beta chain. The data were taken from a study of blood T cell repertoires in COVID-19. About the research overall: Sources were T cells, B-cell-depleted T cells, or PBMCs; the material itself was cDNA or gDNA.

The CDR3 length is 15 residues. Germline loops: CDR1 SGDLS, CDR2 YYNGEE. V was trimmed by 0 bases and J by 8 bases, leaving 14 bases between them. Repertoires were generated with immunoSEQ multiplex PCR, while TCRdb's copy carries only in-frame clones and drops some. The sample records around 140,000 clones, about 91% being singletons. This receptor was taken from a woman in her fifties or sixties with acute or convalescent COVID-19. The V call is TRBV9, the J call TRBJ1-4; possible D gene TRBD1, 5 bases. Sequenced: peripheral blood. As DNA, the CDR3 is TGTGCCAGCAGCGTAGACCGGGGGAGGGGAGAAAAACTGTTTTTT. It encodes CASSVDRGRGEKLFF. Full variable domain (missing parts from reference TRBV9 and TRBJ1-4): DSGVTQTPKHLITATGQRVTLRCSPRSGDLSVYWYQQSLDQGLQFLIQYYNGEERAKGNILERFSAQQFPDLHSELNLSSLELGDSALYFCASSVDRGRGEKLFFGSGTQLSVL.